This TCR beta chain was sequenced for a study of regulatory T cells in long-lasting Graves disease. The study's findings and limits: Persistent disease was associated with favored TRBV28 usage and with favored use of TRBJ1-2 and TRBJ2-5. Compared with new cases, persistent Graves' patients showed reduced TCR diversity.

The CDR3 contains 15 residues. The germline V gene has CDR1 DFQATT and CDR2 SNEGSKA (reference sequence). Trimming removed 4 bases from V and 0 bases from J, with 15 bases in between. Libraries of TCR beta came from iRepertoire HTBI primers plus Arm-PCR of CDR3 regions. TCRdb passed the multiplex PCR reads through MiXCR, listing each CDR3 protein once. The table includes approximately 400,000 distinct CDR3 sequences, under 15% detected once. The time point: newly diagnosed GD, antithyroid drugs for less than 3 months. PBMC RNA was the source of the TCR library. With regard to this clonotype: Its antigen remains unknown.

This sample also appeared in a second study, on T cells in Graves' hyperthyroidism and ophthalmopathy.

The sample was peripheral blood mononuclear cells (PBMCs), taken at new diagnosis, from a patient treated with antithyroid drugs. The chain is built from TRBV20-1 and TRBJ1-2; D is unclear. This TCR was sampled from a young woman with Graves disease. The CDR3 DNA sequence: TGCAGTGCTACCCTTACAGCTTACCCTAACTATGGCTACACCTTC. Translating it yields CSATLTAYPNYGYTF.